This TCR beta chain is from a study of blood T cell repertoires in COVID-19. Across the study: There were acute and convalescent COVID-19 samples, and they came from the United States, Italy and Spain. PBMCs, B-cell-depleted T cells, or T cells provided the cDNA or gDNA that made up the material.

V was shortened by 2 bases and J by 0 bases, with 16 bases between the two germline ends. CDR1 is MNHEY and CDR2 is SMNVEV in the germline V gene (reference sequence). The CDR3 covers 17 residues. In the study's own analysis: Reference gene primer amplification yielded estimated nucleated cell counts. Profiled with immunoSEQ multiplex PCR; TCRdb holds only in-frame clones, not every one. The V and J calls and clone size come from that table; D and trimming were worked out from the DNA. This table holds around 47,000 clones, over 85% found once. This sequence was found in a man at least 80 years old with active or convalescent COVID-19. Sequenced input: peripheral blood. The rearrangement uses TRBV27 and TRBJ1-2; D might be TRBD1 (5 bases). In DNA, the CDR3 is TGTGCCAGCAGTTTAACAAACAGTAAGGGGCCTAACTATGGCTACACCTTC. As protein: CASSLTNSKGPNYGYTF.